The rows below give T cell receptor beta chains drawn from one sample of a study of radiotherapy plus CTLA-4 blockade in lung cancer. Generated by immunoSEQ multiplex PCR, the TCRdb table keeps only in-frame clones and is missing some. Of under 20,000 clones in the sample, about 82% are singletons; the top ten hold about a quarter. Material: peripheral blood, obtained from a patient treated with radiotherapy plus ipilimumab. The origin of the receptors is a human donor with non-small cell lung cancer whose response to radiotherapy plus ipilimumab could not be evaluated. CDR3s include the opening cysteine and the closing phenylalanine or tryptophan. A D gene is named only where the DNA matches it firmly. Clone size is shown for a subset of rows, as once, few, many or a class of expanded clone.

clone_size,d_call,v_call,cdr3_length,j_call,cdr3_aa,cdr3_nt
.,TRBD2,TRBV10-3,15,TRBJ2-2,CAISLTSGSAGELFF,TGTGCCATCAGTCTGACTAGCGGGAGCGCCGGGGAGCTGTTTTTT
few,.,TRBV20-1,11,TRBJ2-7,CSAPNYYEQYF,TGCAGTGCTCCAAACTACTACGAGCAGTACTTC
.,.,TRBV28,13,TRBJ2-7,CASSLWGAREQYF,TGTGCCAGCAGTTTATGGGGGGCCCGCGAGCAGTACTTC
.,TRBD1,TRBV7-8,19,TRBJ1-3,CASSPRDRGRTHSGNTIYF,TGTGCCAGCAGCCCCCGGGACAGGGGGCGAACTCACTCTGGAAACACCATATATTTT
.,TRBD1,TRBV4-2,16,TRBJ2-3,CASSQQPGQATDTQYF,TGTGCCAGCAGCCAACAACCGGGACAGGCCACAGATACGCAGTATTTT
.,.,TRBV19,15,TRBJ1-1,CASSPYETGNTEAFF,TGTGCCAGTAGTCCCTATGAGACAGGGAACACTGAAGCTTTCTTT
.,.,TRBV2,15,TRBJ1-5,CASLKGRGSNQPQHF,TGTGCCAGCCTAAAAGGCAGGGGTAGCAATCAGCCCCAGCATTTT
.,TRBD1,TRBV5-5,14,TRBJ2-7,CASREDRGRYEQYF,TGTGCCAGCAGAGAGGACAGGGGCCGGTACGAGCAGTACTTC
.,TRBD1,TRBV6-5,15,TRBJ2-2,CASRTGTGGFGELFF,TGTGCCAGCAGAACCGGGACAGGGGGCTTCGGGGAGCTGTTTTTT
.,.,TRBV11-2,16,TRBJ2-5,CASSSGQSPVQETQYF,TGTGCCAGCAGCTCAGGACAATCACCGGTCCAAGAGACCCAGTACTTC
.,.,TRBV27,17,TRBJ2-6,CASSPLDSSSGANVLTF,TGTGCCAGCAGCCCCCTCGACTCTAGCTCTGGGGCCAACGTCCTGACTTTC
.,.,TRBV27,15,TRBJ2-3,CASGYNLGATDTQYF,TGTGCCAGCGGTTATAACCTGGGGGCCACAGATACGCAGTATTTT
.,TRBD1,TRBV7-9,14,TRBJ2-5,CASTAGGARETQYF,TGTGCCAGCACCGCAGGGGGAGCTAGAGAGACCCAGTACTTC
.,.,TRBV7-9,14,TRBJ1-4,CASSRGATNEKLFF,TGTGCCAGCAGCCGGGGTGCAACTAATGAAAAACTGTTTTTT
.,TRBD2,TRBV6-1,15,TRBJ2-7,CASSDRLAGSYEQYF,TGTGCCAGCAGTGATCGACTAGCGGGTTCCTACGAGCAGTACTTC
few,TRBD1,TRBV7-9,15,TRBJ2-2,CASSPLQGASSELFF,TGTGCCAGCAGCCCTCTTCAGGGGGCCTCCTCGGAGCTGTTTTTT
.,.,TRBV11-1,15,TRBJ1-5,CASSLETVASQPQHF,TGTGCCAGCAGCTTGGAGACAGTGGCTAGTCAGCCCCAGCATTTT
once,.,TRBV10-3,15,TRBJ2-3,CAISVNRGGADTQYF,TGTGCCATCAGTGTGAACAGGGGAGGCGCAGATACGCAGTATTTT
.,.,TRBV2,15,TRBJ2-7,CASRWGGQTSYEQYF,TGTGCCAGCAGGTGGGGGGGCCAGACATCCTACGAGCAGTACTTC
.,TRBD1,TRBV5-1,15,TRBJ1-3,CASSPQGARGNTIYF,TGCGCCAGCAGCCCGCAGGGGGCAAGGGGAAACACCATATATTTT
.,.,TRBV4-1,14,TRBJ2-7,CASSRDWASYEQYF,TGCGCCAGCAGCCGGGACTGGGCCTCCTACGAGCAGTACTTC
.,TRBD1,TRBV2,15,TRBJ1-5,CASRLGTGGNQPQHF,TGTGCCAGCCGACTAGGGACAGGGGGCAATCAGCCCCAGCATTTT
once,.,TRBV4-3,14,TRBJ2-1,CASSPSPGYNEQFF,TGCGCCAGCAGCCCTAGCCCTGGATACAATGAGCAGTTCTTC
.,TRBD1,TRBV10-3,19,TRBJ2-6,CAISANSQQGFYGANVLTF,TGTGCCATCAGTGCAAATTCTCAACAGGGGTTTTATGGGGCCAACGTCCTGACTTTC
.,.,TRBV25-1,13,TRBJ1-2,CASSASQGGGYTF,TGTGCCAGCAGTGCTTCCCAGGGCGGTGGCTACACCTTC
.,.,TRBV6-5,12,TRBJ2-7,CASIGESYEQYF,TGTGCCAGCATAGGGGAATCCTACGAGCAGTACTTC
.,TRBD1,TRBV6-6,15,TRBJ2-7,CASTPGTGISYEQYF,TGTGCCAGCACGCCAGGGACAGGCATTTCCTACGAGCAGTACTTC
.,.,TRBV6-5,13,TRBJ1-2,CASSTIGGYGYTF,TGTGCCAGCAGCACGATAGGGGGCTATGGCTACACCTTC
once,.,TRBV7-2,12,TRBJ1-2,CASSLARGGYTF,TGTGCCAGCAGCTTAGCTAGGGGAGGCTACACCTTC
.,.,TRBV23-1,17,TRBJ1-5,CASSQSPEFERNQPQHF,TGCGCCAGCAGTCAATCTCCGGAGTTTGAACGCAATCAGCCCCAGCATTTT
.,TRBD1,TRBV28,17,TRBJ2-1,CASSFRQGARSYNEQFF,TGTGCCAGCAGTTTCCGACAGGGGGCACGGTCCTACAATGAGCAGTTCTTC
.,TRBD1,TRBV7-2,17,TRBJ2-3,CASSLGVLGQGRDTQYF,TGTGCCAGCAGCTTAGGCGTTTTGGGACAGGGGAGAGATACGCAGTATTTT
.,.,TRBV5-4,16,TRBJ2-3,CASSPRGGKSTDTQYF,TGTGCCAGCAGCCCAAGGGGTGGGAAAAGCACAGATACGCAGTATTTT
.,.,TRBV2,13,TRBJ1-2,CASIGSFNYGYTF,TGTGCCAGCATTGGCAGTTTTAACTATGGCTACACCTTC
.,.,TRBV18,16,TRBJ2-3,CASSPPHSGSTDTQYF,TGTGCCAGCTCACCACCGCACAGCGGTAGCACAGATACGCAGTATTTT
.,.,TRBV28,13,TRBJ2-5,CASSLYGGETQYF,TGTGCCAGCAGTTTGTACGGGGGAGAGACCCAGTACTTC
.,.,TRBV5-5,14,TRBJ1-5,CASSLETGNQPQHF,TGTGCCAGCAGCTTGGAGACAGGCAATCAGCCCCAGCATTTT
.,.,TRBV6-5,11,TRBJ1-1,CAVGVSTEAFF,TGTGCCGTAGGGGTGAGCACTGAAGCTTTCTTT
.,TRBD1,TRBV5-1,16,TRBJ2-1,CASSRRTGNSYNEQFF,TGCGCCAGCAGTCGTCGGACAGGGAACTCCTACAATGAGCAGTTCTTC
.,TRBD2,TRBV18,15,TRBJ2-3,CASSPLGLVSDTQYF,TGTGCCAGCTCACCCCTCGGACTAGTTTCCGATACGCAGTATTTT
.,TRBD2,TRBV7-9,15,TRBJ2-3,CASSVGTRSTDTQYF,TGTGCCAGCAGCGTAGGGACTAGGTCCACAGATACGCAGTATTTT